Listed below are T cell receptor beta chains from one sample, sequenced in a study of technical replicates of blood from several donors. Sequencing used immunoSEQ multiplex PCR; TCRdb keeps in-frame clones, though not all of them. The sample has some 58,000 clones; around 94% are singletons. What was sequenced was T cells isolated from PBMCs. The receptor set was obtained from a human donor in good health. The CDR3 runs from the conserved cysteine through the conserved F or W. A D gene is named only where the DNA matches it firmly. A row's size may be missing; if present it is once, few, many or a size class.

J gene | clone size | D gene | V gene | CDR3 DNA | CDR3 protein
TRBJ2-7 | NA | TRBD1 | TRBV11-2 | TGTGCCAGCAGCCCGGGACAGGGAGTCTACGAGCAGTACTTC | CASSPGQGVYEQYF
TRBJ2-7 | NA | NA | TRBV9 | TGTGCCAGCAGCGCAGGTACAGGCGAGCAGTACTTC | CASSAGTGEQYF
TRBJ2-7 | NA | TRBD2 | TRBV5-6 | TGTGCCAGCAGCAGGGGACTAGTTAGCGAGCAGCAGTACTTC | CASSRGLVSEQQYF
TRBJ2-7 | NA | TRBD1 | TRBV5-1 | TGCGCCAGCAGCCTCGGGACAGCCTTATACGAGCAGTACTTC | CASSLGTALYEQYF
TRBJ2-1 | once | TRBD2 | TRBV11-3 | TGTGCCAGCAGCTTAAGTTTCGGAATAGCGGGGGGGAACAATGAGCAGTTCTTC | CASSLSFGIAGGNNEQFF
TRBJ2-5 | NA | NA | TRBV15 | TGTGCCACCAGCCAAGGGGGCAAGACGGGGGTGGAAGAGACCCAGTACTTC | CATSQGGKTGVEETQYF
TRBJ2-1 | NA | TRBD1 | TRBV10-3 | TGTGCCATCAGTGATCCCGGGACAGGGGGCAGGAATGAGCAGTTCTTC | CAISDPGTGGRNEQFF
TRBJ2-7 | NA | TRBD2 | TRBV29-1 | TGCAGCGTTGATAGCGGGAGGGGGTCCTACGAGCAGTACTTC | CSVDSGRGSYEQYF
TRBJ2-1 | NA | TRBD2 | TRBV9 | TGTGCCAGCAGCGCCCGGGGACTAGCGGGAATTGGGCAGTTCTTC | CASSARGLAGIGQFF
TRBJ2-2 | NA | NA | TRBV9 | TGTGCCAGCAGCGTAGGACGGGCCGGGGAGCTGTTTTTT | CASSVGRAGELFF